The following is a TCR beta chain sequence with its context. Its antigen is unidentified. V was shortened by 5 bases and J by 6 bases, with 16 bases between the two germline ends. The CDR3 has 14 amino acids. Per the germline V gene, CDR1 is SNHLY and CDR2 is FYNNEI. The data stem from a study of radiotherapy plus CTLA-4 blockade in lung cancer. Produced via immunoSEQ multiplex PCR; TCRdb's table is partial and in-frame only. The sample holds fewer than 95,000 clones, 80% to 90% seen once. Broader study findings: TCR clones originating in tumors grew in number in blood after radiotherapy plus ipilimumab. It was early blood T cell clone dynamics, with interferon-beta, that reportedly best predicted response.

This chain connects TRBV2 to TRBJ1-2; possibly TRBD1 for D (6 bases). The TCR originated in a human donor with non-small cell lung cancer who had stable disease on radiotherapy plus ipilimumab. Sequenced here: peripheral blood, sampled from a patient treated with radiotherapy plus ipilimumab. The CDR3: CASSLRGGADGYTF. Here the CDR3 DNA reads TGTGCCAGCAGTTTGAGGGGGGGCGCGGATGGCTACACCTTC.